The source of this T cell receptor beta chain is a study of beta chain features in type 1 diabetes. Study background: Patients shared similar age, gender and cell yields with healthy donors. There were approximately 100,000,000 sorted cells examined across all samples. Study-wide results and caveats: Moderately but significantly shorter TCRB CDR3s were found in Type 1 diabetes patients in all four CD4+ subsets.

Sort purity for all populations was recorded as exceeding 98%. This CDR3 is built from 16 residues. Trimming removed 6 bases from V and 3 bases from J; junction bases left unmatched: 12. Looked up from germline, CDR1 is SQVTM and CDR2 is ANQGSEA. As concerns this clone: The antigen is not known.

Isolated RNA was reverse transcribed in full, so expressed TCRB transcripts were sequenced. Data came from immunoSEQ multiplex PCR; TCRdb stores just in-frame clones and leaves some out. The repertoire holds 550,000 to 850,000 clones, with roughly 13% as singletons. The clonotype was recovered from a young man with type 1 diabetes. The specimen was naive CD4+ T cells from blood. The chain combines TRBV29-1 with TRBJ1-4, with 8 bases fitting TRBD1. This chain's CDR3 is CSVGTRAGGPNEKLFF. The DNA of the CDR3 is TGCAGCGTCGGGACCCGAGCAGGGGGCCCTAATGAAAAACTGTTTTTT.